This passage covers 23 T cell receptor beta chains from one sample sequenced in a study of cytomegalovirus exposure and HLA in healthy donors. A multiplex PCR was run with 60 Vbeta primers and 13 Jbeta primers. The repertoire was sequenced with immunoSEQ multiplex PCR; TCRdb's copy has only in-frame clones and lacks some. The sample has 120,000 or so clones, around 82% seen once. The sequenced material came from PBMCs. The receptors come from a woman in her forties in good health and CMV-seropositive.

The chain combines TRBV13 with TRBJ1-1, with D perhaps matching TRBD1 (5 bases). CDR1 and CDR2 (germline): PRHDT, FYEKMQ (reference sequence). This CDR3 has 13 residues. V was cut by 5 bases and J by 6 bases, with 13 bases left in between. The CDR3 coding sequence is TGTGCCAGCAGCCGGGGGGGTCAGCCTGAAGCTTTCTTT. Protein product: CASSRGGQPEAFF.

The chain uses TRBV20-1 and TRBJ2-7; weak D call: TRBD2 (5 bases). Germline values: CDR1 DFQATT, CDR2 SNEGSKA (reference sequence). Between the trimmed V and J ends, which lost 7 bases and 3 bases, there was a span of 10 bases. CDR3 length: 11 amino acids. The CDR3 coding sequence is TGCAGTGGTATTAGCGACTACGAGCAGTACTTC. It specifies CSGISDYEQYF.

This chain's CDR3 is CASSIKPGLAGFSYNEQFF. CDR3 DNA sequence: TGTGCCAGTAGTATAAAGCCGGGACTAGCGGGGTTCTCCTACAATGAGCAGTTCTTC. The V call is TRBV19, the J call TRBJ2-1; 13 bases map to TRBD2. The ends lost 2 bases at V and 0 bases at J; junction bases unmatched: 7. Germline values: CDR1 LNHDA, CDR2 SQIVND (reference sequence). This CDR3 has 19 amino acids.

V usage is TRBV11-3 and J usage is TRBJ2-5; tentative D call: TRBD2 (5 bases). V shed 1 base and J shed 5 bases, with 8 bases lying between them. This CDR3 comprises 13 residues. Germline CDR1 is SGHNT and CDR2 is YENEEA. The CDR3 reads CASSLGGLETQYF. The CDR3 bases are TGTGCCAGCAGCTTAGGAGGGCTGGAGACCCAGTACTTC.

V gene TRBV7-3 combines with J gene TRBJ1-4; maybe TRBD1 (6 bases). V lost 3 bases, J lost 4 bases, and 12 bases lay in between. The length of the CDR3 is 15 residues. Germline V gives CDR1 SGHTA, CDR2 FQGTGA. In nucleotides, the CDR3 is TGTGCCAGCAGCTTCCGACAGGAAGTTAATGAAAAACTGTTTTTT. It codes for CASSFRQEVNEKLFF.

This clone came up a few times. CDR3 loop: CASSSTGDPEAFF. The CDR3 DNA sequence: TGCGCCAGCAGCTCGACAGGGGACCCTGAAGCTTTCTTT. The chain links TRBV5-1 to TRBJ1-1, with 8 bases lining up with TRBD1. V lost 3 bases to trimming and J lost 6 bases; unmatched junction nucleotides: 4. The CDR3 covers 13 residues. Per the germline V gene, CDR1 is SGHRS and CDR2 is YFSETQ.

This sequence joins TRBV9 and TRBJ1-1; 9 bases are a match to TRBD1. This CDR3 is 16 amino acids long. V trimming: 3 bases; J trimming: 0 bases; junction bases outside the gene matches: 6. Germline V gene sequence: CDR1 SGDLS, CDR2 YYNGEE. CDR3: CASSETGQGMNTEAFF. CDR3 DNA: TGTGCCAGCAGCGAAACGGGACAGGGCATGAACACTGAAGCTTTCTTT.

The chain couples TRBV27 to TRBJ1-1, with D tentatively TRBD1 (6 bases). CDR3 size: 13 residues. Germline V gene lookup returns CDR1 MNHEY and CDR2 SMNVEV (reference sequence). V lost 6 bases, J lost 5 bases, and 13 bases lay in between. CDR3 residues: CASRLGQLTEAFF. CDR3 nucleotides: TGTGCCAGCAGGCTCGGACAGTTGACTGAAGCTTTCTTT.

This clone was counted only a few times. The chain is built from TRBV28 and TRBJ2-6; D uncertain. The V gene lost 6 bases and the J gene lost 0 bases, with 9 bases spanning the gap. CDR1 and CDR2 from the germline V gene are MDHEN and SYDVKM. The CDR3 extends over 15 amino acids. In nucleotides, the CDR3 is TGTGCCAGCAGGACACACGTCTCTGGGGCCAACGTCCTGACTTTC. It yields the protein CASRTHVSGANVLTF.

This clone has only a few counts. CDR3 residues: CASIDRGPTANYGYTF. In DNA, the CDR3 is TGTGCCAGCATTGACAGGGGGCCCACAGCTAACTATGGCTACACCTTC. The rearrangement uses TRBV28 and TRBJ1-2, with 10 bases that match TRBD1. Germline CDR1 reads MDHEN; CDR2 reads SYDVKM. The CDR3 spans 16 residues. The V and J ends lost 7 bases and 0 bases, in that order; junction bases with no gene match: 8.

The genes are TRBV5-6 and TRBJ2-6; the match to TRBD1 covers 12 bases. The CDR3 has 16 residues. With 9 bases clipped from V and 1 base from J, the junction kept 5 bases outside the gene matches. Germline assignment: CDR1 SGHDT and CDR2 YYEEEE. CDR3 amino acids: CATLGQGASGANVLTF. CDR3 nucleotides: TGTGCCACGCTGGGACAGGGGGCTTCTGGGGCCAACGTCCTGACTTTC.

The chain couples TRBV7-2 to TRBJ2-7; D gene unclear. From germline, CDR1 is SGHTA and CDR2 FQGNSA. The CDR3 is made up of 14 amino acids. Trimming stripped 0 bases from V and 5 bases from J, with 11 bases between. The CDR3 DNA follows: TGTGCCAGCAGCTTAGCGAGGCTACCTGACGAGCAGTACTTC. Translating gives CASSLARLPDEQYF.

V gene TRBV6-1 combines with J gene TRBJ2-7, with 8 bases aligning to TRBD1. The V gene's germline CDR1 is MNHNS and CDR2 SASEGT. J was trimmed by 2 bases and V by 5 bases; bases with no gene match: 8. This CDR3 has 15 residues. CDR3 loop: CASSTSDRGTYEQYF. The CDR3 coding sequence is TGTGCCAGCAGTACCTCCGACAGGGGAACCTACGAGCAGTACTTC.

The rearrangement links TRBV7-9 to TRBJ2-1; 7 positions agree with TRBD2. The CDR3 runs to 13 residues. Unmatched junction bases numbered 7, after V lost 4 bases and J lost 10 bases. Germline CDR1 SEHNR, CDR2 FQNEAQ (reference sequence). DNA of the CDR3: TGTGCCAGCAGCTCCCTCCGAGCGGGGGAGCAGTTCTTC. This codes for CASSSLRAGEQFF.

The chain combines TRBV2 with TRBJ2-3; 8 positions agree with TRBD2. The CDR3 length is 15 residues. Germline CDR1 reads SNHLY; CDR2 reads FYNNEI. Losses at the gene ends were 9 bases for V and 0 bases for J; bases not matched to a gene: 8. CDR3 coding DNA: TGTGCCAGTATAGCGGGGATATTGAGCACAGATACGCAGTATTTT. Its translation: CASIAGILSTDTQYF.

This chain joins TRBV10-3 and TRBJ1-5, with no clear D. Germline CDR1 ENHRY, CDR2 SYGVKD. The length of the CDR3 is 13 residues. Trimming removed 10 bases from V and 3 bases from J, with 13 bases in between. CDR3 nucleotide sequence: TGTGCCACACAAGGGAGGCCCAATCAGCCCCAGCATTTT. It yields the protein CATQGRPNQPQHF.

CDR3 amino acids: CASKGAPRETQYF. CDR3 nucleotides: TGTGCCAGCAAAGGGGCCCCGCGGGAGACCCAGTACTTC. The chain has TRBV11-2 and TRBJ2-5, with a tentative D call TRBD1 (5 bases). The germline gives CDR1 SGHAT, CDR2 FQNNGV. This CDR3 is 13 amino acids long. V lost 7 bases, J lost 5 bases, and 14 bases lay in between.

The chain employs TRBV9 and TRBJ1-1; TRBD1 matches at 8 bases. CDR1 SGDLS and CDR2 YYNGEE come from the germline V gene. The CDR3 contains 16 residues. Trimming took 1 base from V and 0 from J; bases not matched to a gene: 5. The CDR3 sequence is CASSVPSTGVNTEAFF. Here the CDR3 DNA reads TGTGCCAGCAGCGTACCCTCGACAGGGGTGAACACTGAAGCTTTCTTT.

V is TRBV5-4 and J is TRBJ2-4; 7 nucleotides align to TRBD1. The CDR3 totals 13 residues. The V gene end was trimmed by 5 bases and the J gene end by 6 bases; junction bases not matched to a gene: 5. Per the germline V gene, CDR1 is SGHNT and CDR2 is YYREEE (reference sequence). The CDR3 DNA sequence: TGTGCCAGCAGATCCAACAGGGGAAACATTCAGTACTTC. Its protein product is CASRSNRGNIQYF.

The chain uses TRBV9 and TRBJ2-2, with 8 bases lining up with TRBD2. The J segment lost 8 bases and the V segment lost 4 bases, leaving 13 bases of the junction unmatched. CDR1 is SGDLS and CDR2 is YYNGEE in the germline V gene. The CDR3 loop spans 16 amino acids. The CDR3 loop is CASSSRTTGGAGELFF. The CDR3 DNA sequence: TGTGCCAGCAGCTCGAGGACTACCGGGGGGGCGGGGGAGCTGTTTTTT.

This sequence joins TRBV27 and TRBJ2-2; D is possibly TRBD1 (6 bases). V was pared by 4 bases and J by 1 base, with 10 bases between. The V gene's germline CDR1 is MNHEY and CDR2 SMNVEV (reference sequence). The length of the CDR3 is 15 residues. The CDR3: CASSSLGGNTGELFF. CDR3 bases: TGTGCCAGCAGTTCATTAGGGGGGAACACCGGGGAGCTGTTTTTT.

This chain connects TRBV14 to TRBJ2-3, with D tentatively TRBD1 (5 bases). This CDR3 is built from 17 residues. The V gene's germline CDR1 is SGHDN and CDR2 FVKESK. Trimming shortened V by 1 base and J by 2 bases, and 16 bases separated the two germline ends. The CDR3 loop is CASSQGWGTAATDTQYF. DNA for the CDR3: TGTGCCAGCAGCCAAGGGTGGGGCACGGCCGCCACAGATACGCAGTATTTT.

This sequence joins TRBV28 and TRBJ1-2, with D maybe TRBD1 (5 bases). V was shortened by 4 bases and J by 7 bases, with 28 bases between the two germline ends. The CDR3 runs 18 residues. In germline, CDR1 is MDHEN, CDR2 SYDVKM. CDR3 sequence: CASSSLTRGGNEGGGYTF. The DNA for the CDR3 is TGTGCCAGCAGTTCCCTTACCCGGGGGGGGAACGAGGGCGGTGGCTACACCTTC.